The entry that follows covers one TCR beta chain sequence. Its antigen specificity is not known. Base quality data are lacking; no much larger clone is found one base away. The data are from a study of blood T cell repertoires in COVID-19 (dated by TCRdb to the early 2020s). Regarding the research as a whole: Samples from collaborators originated in the United States, Italy and Spain and spanned both the acute and convalescent phases of COVID-19. The prospective study material was composed of cDNA or gDNA derived from T cells, B-cell-depleted T cells, or PBMCs. The dataset comprised deeply sampled blood TCRbeta repertoires from subjects exposed to, actively infected with, or recovered from COVID-19. The repertoires were released in a freely available public database intended as a resource for research on the immune response to SARS-CoV-2. Samples came from the ongoing ImmuneRACE study (first 160 participants) plus 1,254 subjects from 6 global collaborators. The sample metadata nearly always contained a de-identified subject ID, COVID-19 status, age in years and sex. Where available, HLA class I and class II types were taken from metadata supplied by the sample provider and were not determined by assay-based typing. Summary of the overall study and its limitations: Clinical and demographic metadata were provided uncurated, with the amount varying by source and participant.

TCRbeta CDR3 regions were amplified from genomic DNA using the immunoSEQ Assay, a bias-controlled multiplex PCR. In the source study's methods: The number of nucleated cells in each sample was estimated from the amplification of reference gene primers within the assay. Sequence reads were collapsed and filtered to measure the absolute abundance of every unique TCRbeta CDR3 rearrangement. Productive Simpson clonality was computed per sample as the square root of Simpson's diversity index over productive rearrangements. In TCRdb, the immuneACCESS table is reduced to in-frame sequences with V and J assigned. These tables do not hold every clone; where another copy was compared, an unresolved V gene accounts for under half, and the others remain unexplained. The DNA gave D and trimming, while V, J and clone size come from that table. For this sample the table gives about 120,000 clones, of which around four fifths were detected only once. Over 4.5% of the sample is taken by the ten largest.

The collaborating institutions used their own protocols to collect whole blood in K2EDTA tubes. For TCRbeta analysis, collaborator samples were shipped as frozen whole blood, as isolated PBMCs, or as DNA extracted from either sample type. This TCR was sampled from a man aged 55 to 69 with acute or convalescent COVID-19. Specimen: peripheral blood.

The DNA reads as follows: TGTGCCAGCAGCCGGGGGGGGACAGGGAAGATTTACGAGCAGTACTTC. This translates into CASSRGGTGKIYEQYF. The chain was built from TRBV4-2 and TRBJ2-7; 9 junctional bases match TRBD1. The germline V gene provides CDR1 LGHNA and CDR2 YNFKEQ. From cysteine to phenylalanine, the CDR3 is 16 amino acids long. Left in the record is the CDR3 DNA by itself, 48 bases read in frame from the first base. Here V drops 4 bases and J drops 4 bases, and the junction holds 11 bases not matched to any gene.